The subject of this entry is one T cell receptor beta chain. The germline CDR1 and CDR2 sequences are MGHRA and YSYEKL. V gave up 4 bases and J gave up 4 bases; unmatched junction bases: 6. The CDR3 is made up of 16 amino acids. This sample was taken from a study of cytomegalovirus exposure and HLA in healthy donors. Looking at the study overall: Samples from HLA-typed donors yielded around 79 million unique TCRs in an early data release.

PCR primers comprised 60 Vbeta and 13 Jbeta primers. Clones were read by immunoSEQ multiplex PCR, and TCRdb kept only the in-frame ones, dropping some. The profile shows 110,000 to 150,000 clones, about a tenth of them singletons. The chain links TRBV4-1 to TRBJ2-1, with 11 nucleotides matching TRBD2. The sequenced sample was PBMCs. This clonotype was sampled from a male donor in good health and CMV-seronegative. This CDR3 reads CASSLPGLAEYNEQFF. The CDR3 DNA reads as TGCGCCAGCAGCCTGCCGGGACTAGCGGAGTACAATGAGCAGTTCTTC.